The 32 T cell receptor beta chains listed next were all sequenced from one sample in a study of blood T cell repertoires in COVID-19. Assay: immunoSEQ multiplex PCR; the TCRdb copy retains only in-frame clones and omits some. The data hold 200,000 to 250,000 clones, with around 84% observed a single time. Sequences were obtained from peripheral blood. These receptors were obtained from a woman in her 70s with active or convalescent COVID-19.

J is TRBJ2-2 and V is TRBV10-1, with TRBD2 identical over 7 bases. The V segment lost 4 bases and the J segment 7 bases; nucleotides outside the gene matches: 0. Germline V gene data show CDR1 as WNHNN and CDR2 as SYGVQD (reference sequence). CDR3 length equals 12 residues. The DNA for the CDR3 is TGCGCCAGCAGTGCTAGCGGCGGGGAGCTGTTTTTT. This encodes CASSASGGELFF.

The chain links TRBV6-5 to TRBJ2-3, with 7 bases matching TRBD2. In germline, CDR1 is MNHEY, CDR2 SVGAGI. The CDR3 contains 13 residues. The V segment lost 7 bases and the J segment 5 bases; nucleotides outside the gene matches: 6. The CDR3 spells CASTRGDRDTQYF. Here the CDR3 DNA reads TGTGCCAGCACCCGGGGGGACCGAGATACGCAGTATTTT.

The chain is built from TRBV29-1 and TRBJ1-1, with a possible D match to TRBD1 (5 bases). Trimming pared 7 bases from V and 0 bases from J, leaving 15 bases between. The CDR3 is 14 amino acids. The germline gives CDR1 SQVTM, CDR2 ANQGSEA. CDR3 amino acids: CSAAGGALNTEAFF. The CDR3 region has the DNA TGCAGCGCCGCTGGAGGGGCGCTGAACACTGAAGCTTTCTTT.

This chain links TRBV7-2 with TRBJ1-2; the D is unclear. The CDR3 is made up of 13 amino acids. The germline V gene encodes CDR1 SGHTA and CDR2 FQGNSA. The ends were cut back, 0 bases at V and 8 bases at J, with 10 bases in the middle. CDR3: CASSLASSAGYTF. In DNA form, the CDR3 reads TGTGCCAGCAGCTTAGCGTCGTCTGCGGGCTACACCTTC.

Only one count was recorded for this clone. This chain links TRBV6-1 with TRBJ2-7; TRBD2 agrees at 7 bases. The V segment lost 1 base and the J segment 3 bases; nucleotides outside the gene matches: 9. CDR1 is MNHNS and CDR2 is SASEGT in the germline V gene. The CDR3 has 16 residues. The CDR3 sequence: CASSEVGTKTFYEQYF. CDR3 coding DNA: TGTGCCAGCAGTGAAGTTGGGACTAAAACATTCTACGAGCAGTACTTC.

The sample holds one count of this clone. This sequence joins TRBV6-2 or TRBV6-3 and TRBJ2-5; 7 bases match TRBD2. Germline V gene lookup returns CDR1 MNHEY and CDR2 SVGEGT. The ends lost 2 bases at V and 4 bases at J; junction bases unmatched: 19. The CDR3 runs to 19 residues. CDR3 protein: CASSYSSGGGARFRETQYF. CDR3 DNA: TGTGCCAGCAGTTACAGCTCGGGGGGAGGGGCGCGATTCCGAGAGACCCAGTACTTC.

The chain recombines TRBV6-5 with TRBJ1-6; unclear D gene. The CDR3 has 14 amino acids. V was clipped by 2 bases and J by 3 bases, with 5 bases between them. CDR1 is MNHEY, CDR2 SVGAGI, per germline. CDR3 amino acids: CASSYEVYNSPLHF. In DNA, the CDR3 is TGTGCCAGCAGTTACGAGGTCTATAATTCACCCCTCCACTTT.

The CDR3: CASSTYNEQFF. The CDR3 DNA reads TGTGCCAGTAGTACATACAATGAGCAGTTCTTC. The rearrangement links TRBV19 to TRBJ2-1, with no clear D. The ends were cut back, 4 bases at V and 4 bases at J, with 2 bases in the middle. CDR1 is LNHDA, CDR2 SQIVND, per germline (reference sequence). The CDR3 loop spans 11 amino acids. Full variable domain (rest looked up from reference TRBV19 and TRBJ2-1): DGGITQSPKYLFRKEGQNVTLSCEQNLNHDAMYWYRQDPGQGLRLIYYSQIVNDFQKGDIAEGYSVSREKKESFPLTVTSAQKNPTAFYLCASSTYNEQFFGPGTRLTVL.

The chain combines TRBV12-3 or TRBV12-4 with TRBJ2-7; 9 bases agree with TRBD1. CDR3 length equals 13 residues. The junction had 6 bases not matched to a gene; V was cut back by 6 bases and J by 6 bases. This CDR3 reads CASSDLTGGEQYF. The CDR3 DNA sequence: TGTGCCAGCAGCGATCTGACAGGGGGCGAGCAGTACTTC.

This rearrangement joins TRBV9 to TRBJ2-2, with D possibly TRBD2 on 6 matching bases. The CDR3 is made up of 15 amino acids. Trimming took 3 bases from V and 7 from J, leaving 16 bases between them. Germline-derived CDR1 and CDR2 are SGDLS and YYNGEE. The CDR3 DNA reads as TGTGCCAGCAGCGCCGCCGCCGGGACTGGCGGGGAGCTGTTTTTT. Its protein is CASSAAAGTGGELFF. Variable domain in full (rest from reference TRBV9 and TRBJ2-2): DSGVTQTPKHLITATGQRVTLRCSPRSGDLSVYWYQQSLDQGLQFLIQYYNGEERAKGNILERFSAQQFPDLHSELNLSSLELGDSALYFCASSAAAGTGGELFFGEGSRLTVL.

The rearrangement links TRBV7-2 to TRBJ2-5; no reliable D call. Germline V gene lookup returns CDR1 SGHTA and CDR2 FQGNSA. The CDR3 is 13 residues long. Between the trimmed V and J ends, which lost 1 base and 2 bases, there was a span of 5 bases. The CDR3 DNA is TGTGCCAGCAGCTTAGGGCCGCAAGAGACCCAGTACTTC. It specifies CASSLGPQETQYF. Full variable domain (outside the CDR3, taken from reference TRBV7-2 and TRBJ2-5): GAGVSQSPSNKVTEKGKDVELRCDPISGHTALYWYRQSLGQGLEFLIYFQGNSAPDKSGLPSDRFSAERTGGSVSTLTIQRTQQEDSAVYLCASSLGPQETQYFGPGTRLLVL.

The rearrangement links TRBV11-2 to TRBJ2-5; tentative D call: TRBD1 (7 bases). The CDR3 spans 13 residues. The germline V gene encodes CDR1 SGHAT and CDR2 FQNNGV. V lost 5 bases and J lost 5, with 12 bases in between. The CDR3 DNA sequence: TGTGCCAGCAGCCCGACAGGGAGGGAGACCCAGTACTTC. It is translated as CASSPTGRETQYF.

The chain uses TRBV6-1 and TRBJ1-6; a possible D gene is TRBD1 (5 bases). This CDR3 is built from 17 residues. V lost 2 bases to trimming and J lost 9 bases, with 20 bases between them. Germline V gives CDR1 MNHNS, CDR2 SASEGT. The CDR3 protein is CASSENPSLTEGSPLHF. The CDR3, as DNA: TGTGCCAGCAGTGAAAACCCATCTTTGACAGAAGGTTCACCCCTCCACTTT.

The chain joins TRBV6-5 to TRBJ1-2; TRBD1 matches at 7 bases. Germline V gives CDR1 MNHEY, CDR2 SVGAGI. The CDR3 is 15 residues long. V gave up 7 bases and J gave up 3 bases; unmatched junction bases: 11. The CDR3 spells CASKYTGARHYGYTF. The DNA of the CDR3 is TGTGCCAGCAAGTACACAGGGGCCCGGCACTATGGCTACACCTTC.

This clone occurred a few times. This chain links TRBV18 with TRBJ2-2; TRBD2 agrees at 8 bases. CDR3 size: 15 residues. Germline assignment: CDR1 KGHSH and CDR2 LQKENI. V shed 6 bases and J 0 bases; nucleotides not matched to a gene: 3. In DNA, the CDR3 is TGTGCCAGCTCTGGCGGGGGGACGAACACCGGGGAGCTGTTTTTT. Amino acids: CASSGGGTNTGELFF.

The table lists this clone with a count of one. The rearrangement links TRBV30 to TRBJ2-7; TRBD2 aligns across 9 bases. With V trimmed by 4 bases and J by 0 bases, 10 bases remained unmatched. Germline CDR1 GTSNPN, CDR2 SVGIG (reference sequence). The CDR3 is 16 residues long. In DNA, the CDR3 is TGTGCCTGGACCCAGACTAGCGGTGATGTCTCCTACGAGCAGTACTTC. As protein: CAWTQTSGDVSYEQYF.

This clone was detected only once. The CDR3: CASSYDSGQPQHF. The CDR3 DNA is TGTGCCAGCAGTTACGATTCGGGTCAGCCCCAGCATTTT. The chain links TRBV6-5 to TRBJ1-5, with D uncertain. Germline CDR1 reads MNHEY; CDR2 reads SVGAGI. Trimming stripped 2 bases from V and 6 bases from J, with 8 bases between. The CDR3 runs to 13 residues.

DNA of the CDR3: TGCGCCAGCAGCCAAGTAGCAGGCCGGGGCGAGCAGTACTTC. Encoded protein: CASSQVAGRGEQYF. The chain has TRBV4-3 and TRBJ2-7; D may be TRBD2 (5 bases). Germline V gene data show CDR1 as LGHNA and CDR2 as YSLEER. The CDR3 has 14 residues. V shed 1 base and J shed 6 bases, with 13 bases lying between them.

The chain employs TRBV5-1 and TRBJ1-5; 9 nucleotides agree with TRBD1. With V trimmed by 4 bases and J by 9 bases, 11 bases remained unmatched. This CDR3 has 15 amino acids. The germline gives CDR1 SGHRS, CDR2 YFSETQ. CDR3 sequence reads: CASSDGTGPPRPQHF. In nucleotides, the CDR3 is TGCGCCAGCAGCGATGGGACAGGGCCCCCTCGGCCCCAGCATTTT.

The rearrangement uses TRBV21-1 and TRBJ2-1; the table calls TRBD1, which could not be checked here. TRBV21-1 is a pseudogene segment. There are 14 residues in the CDR3. CDR3 in amino acids: CASSKEGEWNEQFF. CDR3 bases: TGTGCCAGCAGCAAAGAGGGGGAATGGAATGAGCAGTTCTTC.

The table lists this clone with a few counts. The chain links TRBV7-8 to TRBJ1-3, with TRBD1 matching over 9 bases. The junction had 7 bases not matched to a gene; V was cut back by 4 bases and J by 0 bases. Germline CDR1 SGHVS, CDR2 FQNEAQ. The CDR3 is 17 amino acids. DNA of the CDR3: TGTGCCAGCAGCTATTCCGGGACAGGGATCTCTGGAAACACCATATATTTT. Protein sequence: CASSYSGTGISGNTIYF.

A note on this clone: This sample includes further DNA sequences coding for the same CDR3. V and J are TRBV6-2 or TRBV6-3 and TRBJ2-2; 7 bases map to TRBD1. The CDR3 length is 15 residues. Germline V gene data show CDR1 as MNHEY and CDR2 as SVGEGT. Losses at the gene ends were 6 bases for V and 4 bases for J; bases not matched to a gene: 8. The CDR3 bases are TGTGCCAGCAGCCTTCGACAGGGTGGCACCGGGGAGCTGTTTTTT. Protein sequence: CASSLRQGGTGELFF.

The rearrangement joins TRBV6-1 to TRBJ2-5; tentatively, D is TRBD2 (6 bases). The V gene lost 3 bases and the J gene lost 1 base, with 12 bases spanning the gap. Germline-derived CDR1 and CDR2 are MNHNS and SASEGT. CDR3 size: 15 residues. CDR3 loop: CASSDIGGLQETQYF. The CDR3 DNA follows: TGTGCCAGCAGTGATATTGGGGGACTCCAAGAGACCCAGTACTTC.

V usage is TRBV5-5 and J usage is TRBJ2-2; D is unresolved. Germline assignment: CDR1 SGHKS and CDR2 YYEKEE (reference sequence). This CDR3 contains 13 residues. Trimming stripped 6 bases from V and 4 bases from J, with 10 bases between. CDR3 region: CASNFEATGELFF. In DNA form, the CDR3 reads TGTGCCAGCAATTTCGAGGCCACCGGGGAGCTGTTTTTT.

The CDR3 region is CSVSVDRTSYTF. The DNA of the CDR3 is TGCAGCGTGTCAGTGGACAGAACGAGCTACACCTTC. The V call is TRBV29-1, the J call TRBJ1-2; possibly TRBD1 for D (6 bases). Germline lookup yields CDR1 SQVTM and CDR2 ANQGSEA. The CDR3 covers 12 residues. V was trimmed by 6 bases and J by 9 bases, leaving 17 bases between them.

The J gene is TRBJ2-1, the V gene TRBV23-1, with a possible D match to TRBD1 (6 bases). Being an ORF, TRBV23-1 has a function that is uncertain. This CDR3 region has 11 residues. Trimming stripped 4 bases from V and 16 bases from J, with 14 bases between. The chain's CDR3 is CASSRGHGPFF. The CDR3 bases are TGCGCCAGCAGTCGGGGACACGGGCCATTCTTC.

The chain links TRBV4-3 to TRBJ1-2; weak D call: TRBD1 (6 bases). Germline CDR1 and CDR2: LGHNA and YSLEER. V was clipped by 4 bases and J by 4 bases, with 10 bases between them. This CDR3 is 13 amino acids long. The CDR3 nucleotides read TGCGCCAGCAGCCGGACAGCGCTCTATGGCTACACCTTC. Translated, it gives CASSRTALYGYTF.

J is TRBJ2-1 and V is TRBV13; D is unresolved. CDR3 length: 15 residues. Germline-derived CDR1 and CDR2 are PRHDT and FYEKMQ (reference sequence). V lost 4 bases and J 4 bases, leaving 14 bases between the germline ends. The CDR3 bases are TGTGCCAGCAGCTCCGGAGCTGTCTCATACAATGAGCAGTTCTTC. This gives the protein CASSSGAVSYNEQFF.

This chain joins TRBV4-3 and TRBJ2-2; 9 bases are a match to TRBD1. The ends lost 3 bases at V and 0 bases at J; junction bases unmatched: 2. The CDR3 contains 16 residues. The germline V gene has CDR1 LGHNA and CDR2 YSLEER. CDR3 DNA sequence: TGCGCCAGCAGCCAGGGACAGGGCCCGAACACCGGGGAGCTGTTTTTT. Translated: CASSQGQGPNTGELFF.

CDR3 region: CASRTASNTEAFF. The CDR3 region has the DNA TGTGCCAGCAGGACAGCTTCGAACACTGAAGCTTTCTTT. The chain links TRBV6-9 to TRBJ1-1; a possible D gene is TRBD1 (5 bases). This CDR3 comprises 13 residues. In germline, CDR1 is MNHGY, CDR2 SVAAGI. Deletions cut 6 bases from V and 1 base from J, with 9 bases between.

The rearrangement uses TRBV14 and TRBJ1-2; D perhaps matches TRBD1 (6 bases). V was clipped by 6 bases and J by 6 bases, with 17 bases between them. Germline V lookup: CDR1 SGHDN, CDR2 FVKESK. This CDR3 contains 14 residues. The CDR3 sequence: CASSLVGRQDGYTF. CDR3 sequence (DNA): TGTGCCAGCAGTTTAGTAGGAAGACAGGATGGCTACACCTTC.

The chain employs TRBV19 and TRBJ1-1; D is possibly TRBD1 (6 bases). With 5 bases removed from V and 6 bases from J, the gap between germline ends came to 16 bases. Germline-derived CDR1 and CDR2 are LNHDA and SQIVND (reference sequence). This CDR3 is built from 14 residues. The CDR3 sequence is CASSAGTLRAEAFF. The CDR3 DNA reads as TGTGCCAGTAGTGCCGGGACACTACGCGCTGAAGCTTTCTTT.